This TCR beta chain was found in a study of blood T cell repertoires in COVID-19. As for the study in general: The analysed material was cDNA or gDNA that came from T cells, B-cell-depleted T cells, or PBMCs.

TCRdb's table, derived via immunoSEQ multiplex PCR, lists solely in-frame clones and lacks some. This sample has approximately 25,000 clones, with 81% found just once. Trimming cost V 5 bases and J 0 bases; bases outside gene matches: 14. Germline CDR1 is MNHNY and CDR2 is SVGAGI (reference sequence). This CDR3 region has 18 residues. The source of this sequence is a woman aged 70-85 years with COVID-19, enrolled during active disease. The gene calls are TRBV6-6 and TRBJ2-3; 7 nucleotides line up with TRBD1. Source material: peripheral blood. CDR3 nucleotide sequence: TGTGCCAGCAGTCGACGACAGGGCCGGACCCCTAGCACAGATACGCAGTATTTT. Encoded protein: CASSRRQGRTPSTDTQYF.